The 10 T cell receptor beta chains reported below all come from one sample, sequenced in a study of T cells in Graves' hyperthyroidism and ophthalmopathy. RNA transcripts served as the template for amplifying TCR beta CDR3 regions. The HTBI primer set served for first-round RT-PCR of the TCR CDR3. From the multiplex PCR reads, TCRdb called clonotypes with MiXCR, one entry per CDR3 protein. This table has a few hundred thousand distinct CDR3 sequences, approximately 22% appearing once. Sequencing input: blood. The receptor source for this set is a woman in her sixties or seventies with Graves' ophthalmopathy.

This clonotype was observed a few times. The chain is built from TRBV6-2 or TRBV6-3 and TRBJ2-7; D unresolved. V was cut by 8 bases and J by 0 bases, with 11 bases left in between. This CDR3 spans 13 amino acids. Germline V gene sequence: CDR1 MNHEY, CDR2 SVGEGT. The CDR3 spells CASPASSSYEQYF. CDR3 in DNA: TGTGCCAGCCCGGCCTCTAGCTCCTACGAGCAGTACTTC.

The V gene is TRBV5-6, the J gene TRBJ2-7; possibly TRBD2 for D (5 bases). CDR1 SGHDT and CDR2 YYEEEE come from the germline V gene. The V end was cut by 1 base, the J end by 2 bases, with 10 bases between. This CDR3 is 14 amino acids long. The CDR3 bases are TGTGCCAGCAGCTTGCCCGGGGTTACCTACGAGCAGTACTTC. This gives the protein CASSLPGVTYEQYF.

The sample holds a few counts of this clonotype. The rearrangement joins TRBV5-1 to TRBJ2-7, with no clear D. Germline V lookup: CDR1 SGHRS, CDR2 YFSETQ. The V and J ends lost 0 bases and 0 bases respectively, with 7 bases between them. This CDR3 is 14 amino acids long. The CDR3 region is CASSLGRHSYEQYF. The CDR3 DNA sequence: TGCGCCAGCAGCTTGGGACGGCACTCCTACGAGCAGTACTTC.

The chain carries TRBV19 and TRBJ2-3; D is perhaps TRBD1 (6 bases). The CDR3 has 14 amino acids. Germline V lookup: CDR1 LNHDA, CDR2 SQIVND (reference sequence). V lost 6 bases and J lost 4, with 14 bases in between. The CDR3 sequence is CASRVQRGSDTQYF. CDR3 DNA sequence: TGTGCCAGTAGGGTCCAAAGGGGGTCAGATACGCAGTATTTT.

At least ten counts were recorded for this clonotype. V and J are TRBV6-1 and TRBJ2-1; 7 nucleotides align to TRBD2. The ends lost 1 base at V and 3 bases at J; junction bases unmatched: 3. This CDR3 spans 15 amino acids. CDR1 is MNHNS, CDR2 SASEGT, per germline. This CDR3 is CASSEGGEGYNEQFF. Here the CDR3 DNA reads TGTGCCAGCAGTGAAGGGGGGGAGGGCTACAATGAGCAGTTCTTC.

The chain couples TRBV5-1 to TRBJ2-1; 7 bases align to TRBD2. The germline V gene has CDR1 SGHRS and CDR2 YFSETQ. The CDR3 is 17 residues long. V dropped 2 bases and J dropped 0; count of bases not matched to a gene: 8. The DNA for the CDR3 is TGCGCCAGCAGCTTAGGCGGGAGCGGCCGCTCCTACAATGAGCAGTTCTTC. Translated: CASSLGGSGRSYNEQFF.

This clonotype has only a few counts. The chain is built from TRBV6-2 or TRBV6-3 and TRBJ2-1; D is unclear. Trimming stripped 6 bases from V and 3 bases from J, with 9 bases between. This CDR3 has 13 residues. Germline CDR1 is MNHEY and CDR2 is SVGEGT. The CDR3 DNA sequence: TGTGCCAGCAGGAGCGTCCTCTACAATGAGCAGTTCTTC. Translated: CASRSVLYNEQFF.

This clonotype was seen a handful of times. Since a much larger clone is just one base distant, this may be a read error. V is TRBV6-5 and J is TRBJ1-1; D possibly corresponds to TRBD1 (6 bases). Trimming shortened V by 2 bases and J by 0 bases, and 7 bases separated the two germline ends. The CDR3 has 14 amino acids. Germline V gene sequence: CDR1 MNHEY, CDR2 SVGAGI. CDR3 region: CASSYGDMNTEAFF. The CDR3 region has the DNA TGTGCCAGCAGTTACGGGGACATGAACACTGAAGCTTTCTTT.

This clonotype was observed a handful of times. The chain couples TRBV20-1 to TRBJ1-2; TRBD1 matches 7 bases. The junction had 5 bases not matched to a gene; V was cut back by 5 bases and J by 2 bases. The CDR3 has 13 amino acids. Germline CDR1 DFQATT, CDR2 SNEGSKA (reference sequence). The CDR3 sequence: CSARAQGNYGYTF. In DNA, the CDR3 is TGCAGTGCTCGGGCACAGGGGAACTATGGCTACACCTTC.

This clonotype was detected only a few times. The CDR3 DNA follows: TGCGCCACCGGACAGGGGGCGATTAACACTGAAGCTTTCTTT. Its protein is CATGQGAINTEAFF. This chain links TRBV5-1 with TRBJ1-1; 11 nucleotides agree with TRBD1. J gave up 2 bases and V 9 bases, and 6 bases lay outside the gene matches. The V gene's germline CDR1 is SGHRS and CDR2 YFSETQ. The CDR3 runs 14 residues.